The present TCR beta chain was sequenced within a study of T cells in women clearing cervical HPV infection. Using immunoSEQ multiplex PCR, the repertoire was profiled, and TCRdb retains in-frame clones only, with some absent. The table lists 20,000 to 25,000 clones. This clone counts as medium-sized by frequency. The antigen remains undetermined. The sequenced fragment ends 3 residues before the CDR3 boundary, so the rest is inferred from the germline J gene. The CDR3 length is 16 residues. Germline V gene lookup returns CDR1 SGHDN and CDR2 FVKESK. Deletions cut 0 bases from V and 6 bases from J, with 18 bases between. Study-level findings and limits: TRBV6-7 relative abundance averaged around 0.11% in cases and 0.15% to 0.2% in controls.

The receptor comes from a woman between 18 and 75 years old with a cervical HPV16 infection that either progressed to CIN3+ or cleared (not recorded which). V is TRBV14 and J is TRBJ2-7; the D call may be TRBD1 or TRBD2 (5 bases each). The source material was blood buffy coat. The sequenced CDR3 bases are TGTGCCAGCAGCCAAGAGAGGGTCAGGGCGCTTGGCGAG. It is translated as CASSQERVRALGE. The complete CDR3 reads CASSQERVRALGEQYF.